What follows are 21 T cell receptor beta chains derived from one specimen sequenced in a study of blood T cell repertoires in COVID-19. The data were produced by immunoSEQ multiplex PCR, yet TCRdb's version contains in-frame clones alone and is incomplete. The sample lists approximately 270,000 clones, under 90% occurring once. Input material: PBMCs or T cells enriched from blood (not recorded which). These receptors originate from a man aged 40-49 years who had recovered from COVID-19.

CDR3 nucleotide sequence: TGTGCCAGCGATAATTACGGCGGAGAGCAGTTCTTC. This translates into CASDNYGGEQFF. The genes are TRBV6-5 and TRBJ2-1; unclear D gene. This CDR3 has 12 amino acids. Germline CDR1 MNHEY, CDR2 SVGAGI. V was pared by 8 bases and J by 10 bases, with 15 bases between.

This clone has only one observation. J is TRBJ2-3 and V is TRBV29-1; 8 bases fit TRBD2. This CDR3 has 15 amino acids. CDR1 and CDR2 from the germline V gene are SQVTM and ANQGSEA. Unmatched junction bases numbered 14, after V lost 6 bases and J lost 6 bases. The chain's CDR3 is CSVAVGTSSSDTQYF. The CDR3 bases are TGCAGCGTGGCCGTCGGGACTAGTTCGTCGGATACGCAGTATTTT.

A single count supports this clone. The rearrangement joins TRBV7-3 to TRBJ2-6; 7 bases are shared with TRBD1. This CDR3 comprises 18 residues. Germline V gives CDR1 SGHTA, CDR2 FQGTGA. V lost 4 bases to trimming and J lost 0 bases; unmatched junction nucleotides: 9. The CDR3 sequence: CASSSQTGTSSGANVLTF. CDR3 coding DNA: TGTGCCAGCAGCTCGCAGACAGGGACGAGCTCTGGGGCCAACGTCCTGACTTTC.

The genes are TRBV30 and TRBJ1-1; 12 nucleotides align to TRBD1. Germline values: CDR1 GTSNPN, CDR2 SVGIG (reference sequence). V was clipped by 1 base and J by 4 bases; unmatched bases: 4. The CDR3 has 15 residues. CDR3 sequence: CAWSAGQGAGTEAFF. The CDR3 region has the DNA TGTGCCTGGAGTGCGGGACAGGGGGCTGGCACTGAAGCTTTCTTT.

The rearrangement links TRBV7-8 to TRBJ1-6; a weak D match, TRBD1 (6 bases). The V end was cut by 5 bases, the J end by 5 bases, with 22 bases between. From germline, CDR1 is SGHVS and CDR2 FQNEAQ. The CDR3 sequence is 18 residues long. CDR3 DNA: TGTGCCAGCAGCCCGGGACACCCAATCTTCCCCAATAATTCACCCCTCCACTTT. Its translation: CASSPGHPIFPNNSPLHF.

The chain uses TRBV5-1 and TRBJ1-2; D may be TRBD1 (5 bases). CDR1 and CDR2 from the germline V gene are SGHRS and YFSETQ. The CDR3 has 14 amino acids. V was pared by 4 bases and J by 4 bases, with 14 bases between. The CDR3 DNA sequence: TGCGCCAGCAGCGGTCTAGGGGAGGGCTATGGCTACACCTTC. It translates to CASSGLGEGYGYTF.

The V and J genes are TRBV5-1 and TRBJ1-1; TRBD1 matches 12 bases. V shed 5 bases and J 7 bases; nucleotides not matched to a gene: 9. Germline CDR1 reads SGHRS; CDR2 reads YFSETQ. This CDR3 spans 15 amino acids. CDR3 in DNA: TGCGCCAGCAGGGGACAGGGGGCTCTGGAGGGTGAAGCTTTCTTT. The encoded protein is CASRGQGALEGEAFF.

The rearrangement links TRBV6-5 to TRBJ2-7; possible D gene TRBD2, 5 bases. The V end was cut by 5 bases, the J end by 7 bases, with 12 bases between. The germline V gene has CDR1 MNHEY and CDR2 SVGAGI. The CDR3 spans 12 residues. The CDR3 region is CASSTLGREQYF. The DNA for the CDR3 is TGTGCCAGCAGTACACTAGGGCGAGAGCAGTACTTC.

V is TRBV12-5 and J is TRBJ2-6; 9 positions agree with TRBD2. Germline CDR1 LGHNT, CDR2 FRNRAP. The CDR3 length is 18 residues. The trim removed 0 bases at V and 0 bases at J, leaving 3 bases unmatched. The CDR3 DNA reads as TGTGCTAGTGGTTTGGTAGCGGGGGGTTCCTCTGGGGCCAACGTCCTGACTTTC. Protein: CASGLVAGGSSGANVLTF.

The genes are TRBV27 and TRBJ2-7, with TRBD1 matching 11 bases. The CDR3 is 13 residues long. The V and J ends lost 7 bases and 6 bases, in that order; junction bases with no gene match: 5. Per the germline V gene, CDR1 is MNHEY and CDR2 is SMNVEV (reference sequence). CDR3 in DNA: TGTGCCAGCACGCGGACAGGGGGCCTCGAGCAGTACTTC. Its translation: CASTRTGGLEQYF.

The DNA for the CDR3 is TGTGCCAGCTCATCTCCGACAGGGGTTAATGAGCAGTTCTTC. This codes for CASSSPTGVNEQFF. The chain carries TRBV18 and TRBJ2-1, with 8 bases identical to TRBD1. The J segment lost 7 bases and the V segment lost 5 bases, leaving 7 bases of the junction unmatched. The CDR3 is made up of 14 amino acids. Germline V gives CDR1 KGHSH, CDR2 LQKENI. The full variable domain, completed using reference TRBV18 and TRBJ2-1, is NAGVMQNPRHLVRRRGQEARLRCSPMKGHSHVYWYRQLPEEGLKFMVYLQKENIIDESGMPKERFSAEFPKEGPSILRIQQVVRGDSAAYFCASSSPTGVNEQFFGPGTRLTVL.

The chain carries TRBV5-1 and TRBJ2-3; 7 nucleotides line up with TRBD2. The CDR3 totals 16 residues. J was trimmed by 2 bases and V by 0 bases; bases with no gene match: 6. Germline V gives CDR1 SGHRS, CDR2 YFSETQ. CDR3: CASSLGSSGYTDTQYF. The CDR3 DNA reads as TGCGCCAGCAGCTTGGGCTCTAGCGGTTACACAGATACGCAGTATTTT.

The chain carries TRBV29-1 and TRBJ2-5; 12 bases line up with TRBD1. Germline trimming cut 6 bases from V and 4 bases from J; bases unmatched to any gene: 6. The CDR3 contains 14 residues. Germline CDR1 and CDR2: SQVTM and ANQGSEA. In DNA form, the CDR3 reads TGCAGCGTGGGGACAGGGGGCTCTGGAGAGACCCAGTACTTC. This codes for CSVGTGGSGETQYF.

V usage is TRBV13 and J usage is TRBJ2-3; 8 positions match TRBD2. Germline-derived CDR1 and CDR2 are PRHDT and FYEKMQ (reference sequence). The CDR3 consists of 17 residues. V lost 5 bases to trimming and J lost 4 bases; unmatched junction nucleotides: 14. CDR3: CASSPDPPAGVPDTQYF. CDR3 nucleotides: TGTGCCAGCAGCCCAGACCCCCCAGCGGGAGTTCCAGATACGCAGTATTTT. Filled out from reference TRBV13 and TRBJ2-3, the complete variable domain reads AAGVIQSPRHLIKEKRETATLKCYPIPRHDTVYWYQQGPGQDPQFLISFYEKMQSDKGSIPDRFSAQQFSDYHSELNMSSLELGDSALYFCASSPDPPAGVPDTQYFGPGTRLTVL.

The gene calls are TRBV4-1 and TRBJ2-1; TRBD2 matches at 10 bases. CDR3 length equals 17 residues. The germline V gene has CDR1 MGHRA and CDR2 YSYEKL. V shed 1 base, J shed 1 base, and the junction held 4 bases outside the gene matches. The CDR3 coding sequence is TGCGCCAGCAGCCAAGGACTAGCGGGTAGATCCTACAATGAGCAGTTCTTC. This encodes CASSQGLAGRSYNEQFF.

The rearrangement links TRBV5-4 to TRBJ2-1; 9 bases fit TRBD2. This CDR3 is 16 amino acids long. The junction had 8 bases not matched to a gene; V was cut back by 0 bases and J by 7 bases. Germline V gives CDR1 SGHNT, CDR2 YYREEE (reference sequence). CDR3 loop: CASSLVWREGRNEQFF. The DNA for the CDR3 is TGTGCCAGCAGCTTGGTTTGGCGGGAGGGCCGGAATGAGCAGTTCTTC.

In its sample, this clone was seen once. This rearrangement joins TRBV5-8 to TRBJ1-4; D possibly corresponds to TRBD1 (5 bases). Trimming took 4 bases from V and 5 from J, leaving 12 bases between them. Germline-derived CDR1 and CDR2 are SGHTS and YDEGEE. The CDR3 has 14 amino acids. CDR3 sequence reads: CASSADSLNEKLFF. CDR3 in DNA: TGTGCCAGCAGCGCTGACAGTTTAAATGAAAAACTGTTTTTT.

For the CDR3, the DNA is TGTGCCACCCAATATACAGGGGTTTACACTGAAGCTTTCTTT. This encodes CATQYTGVYTEAFF. The J gene is TRBJ1-1, the V gene TRBV19; 7 positions match TRBD1. Per the germline V gene, CDR1 is LNHDA and CDR2 is SQIVND (reference sequence). The CDR3 has 14 residues. The V gene end was trimmed by 10 bases and the J gene end by 3 bases; junction bases not matched to a gene: 11. Full variable domain (rest looked up from reference TRBV19 and TRBJ1-1): DGGITQSPKYLFRKEGQNVTLSCEQNLNHDAMYWYRQDPGQGLRLIYYSQIVNDFQKGDIAEGYSVSREKKESFPLTVTSAQKNPTAFYLCATQYTGVYTEAFFGQGTRLTVV.

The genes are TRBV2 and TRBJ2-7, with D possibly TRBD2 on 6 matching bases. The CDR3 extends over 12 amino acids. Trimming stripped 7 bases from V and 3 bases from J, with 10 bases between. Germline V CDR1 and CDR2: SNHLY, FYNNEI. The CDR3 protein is CASNRELYEQYF. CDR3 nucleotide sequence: TGTGCCAGCAACCGGGAGCTCTACGAGCAGTACTTC.

CDR3 region: CASSRGTGPVGNQPQHF. CDR3 DNA: TGTGCCAGCAGTCGTGGGACAGGGCCCGTCGGCAATCAGCCCCAGCATTTT. The chain links TRBV6-2 or TRBV6-3 to TRBJ1-5, with 9 bases fitting TRBD1. The CDR3 runs 17 residues. Looked up from germline, CDR1 is MNHEY and CDR2 is SVGEGT. The V gene end was trimmed by 5 bases and the J gene end by 2 bases; junction bases not matched to a gene: 10.

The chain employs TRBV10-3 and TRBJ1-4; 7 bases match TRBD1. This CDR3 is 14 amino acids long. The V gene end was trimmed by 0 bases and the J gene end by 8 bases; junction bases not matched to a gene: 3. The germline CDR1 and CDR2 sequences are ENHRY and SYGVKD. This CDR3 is CAISESTGSEKLFF. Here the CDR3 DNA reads TGTGCCATCAGTGAGTCGACAGGGTCCGAAAAACTGTTTTTT.